Each of the 7 T cell receptor beta chains below was sequenced from the same sample in a study of blood T cell repertoires in COVID-19. The method was immunoSEQ multiplex PCR; TCRdb's version includes in-frame clones alone and lacks a portion of them. This table has over 200,000 clones, over 65% appearing once. Sequenced input: peripheral blood. Receptors were obtained from a woman older than 75 with acute or convalescent COVID-19.

This clone was picked up one time. The genes are TRBV9 and TRBJ2-2; TRBD2 is a possible D gene (5 bases). The ends were cut back, 0 bases at V and 8 bases at J, with 11 bases in the middle. The CDR3 is made up of 14 amino acids. The V gene's germline CDR1 is SGDLS and CDR2 YYNGEE. The CDR3 sequence is CASSVGGEFGELFF. Written as DNA, the CDR3 is TGTGCCAGCAGCGTAGGGGGAGAATTTGGGGAGCTGTTTTTT.

This sequence joins TRBV6-2 or TRBV6-3 and TRBJ2-5, with 7 bases identical to TRBD1. The junction had 8 bases not matched to a gene; V was cut back by 5 bases and J by 5 bases. The length of the CDR3 is 14 residues. Germline loops: CDR1 MNHEY, CDR2 SVGEGT. The CDR3 here is CASSRTGVGETQYF. In DNA, the CDR3 is TGTGCCAGCAGTCGTACAGGGGTTGGGGAGACCCAGTACTTC.

The chain combines TRBV18 with TRBJ2-5; TRBD1 is a possible D gene (5 bases). The CDR3 extends over 16 amino acids. CDR1 and CDR2 from the germline V gene are KGHSH and LQKENI. Trimming removed 3 bases at V and 5 bases at J, with 19 bases between. As DNA, the CDR3 is TGTGCCAGCTCACCCGGCGGCAGGGCCCCACGGGAGACCCAGTACTTC. Residues: CASSPGGRAPRETQYF.

The V and J genes are TRBV27 and TRBJ2-5; 8 nucleotides line up with TRBD1. In germline, CDR1 is MNHEY, CDR2 SMNVEV (reference sequence). This CDR3 has 13 residues. V shed 5 bases, J shed 5 bases, and the junction held 4 bases outside the gene matches. This chain's CDR3 is CASSRGQGETQYF. Here the CDR3 DNA reads TGTGCCAGCAGTCGCGGACAGGGTGAGACCCAGTACTTC.

CDR3 amino acids: CASSSSSGRTSYNEQFF. CDR3 bases: TGCGCCAGCAGCTCCTCTAGCGGGAGGACCTCCTACAATGAGCAGTTCTTC. The V call is TRBV4-1, the J call TRBJ2-1, with 11 bases lining up with TRBD2. CDR3 length: 17 amino acids. Germline CDR1 reads MGHRA; CDR2 reads YSYEKL. J gave up 0 bases and V 5 bases, and 6 bases lay outside the gene matches.

The genes are TRBV7-9 and TRBJ1-1; weak D call: TRBD1 (5 bases). This CDR3 contains 14 residues. Between the trimmed V and J ends, which lost 3 bases and 3 bases, there was a span of 11 bases. CDR1 is SEHNR and CDR2 is FQNEAQ in the germline V gene (reference sequence). CDR3 in amino acids: CASSLSQGDTEAFF. CDR3 coding DNA: TGTGCCAGCAGCTTGTCGCAGGGTGACACTGAAGCTTTCTTT.

V is TRBV6-6 and J is TRBJ1-5; TRBD1 is a possible D gene (6 bases). The CDR3 is 17 amino acids. V was shortened by 5 bases and J by 1 base, with 18 bases between the two germline ends. The V gene's germline CDR1 is MNHNY and CDR2 SVGAGI (reference sequence). CDR3 bases: TGTGCCAGCAGTCCAGAGAGGGGGGGGCGAAGCAATCAGCCCCAGCATTTT. Amino acids: CASSPERGGRSNQPQHF.